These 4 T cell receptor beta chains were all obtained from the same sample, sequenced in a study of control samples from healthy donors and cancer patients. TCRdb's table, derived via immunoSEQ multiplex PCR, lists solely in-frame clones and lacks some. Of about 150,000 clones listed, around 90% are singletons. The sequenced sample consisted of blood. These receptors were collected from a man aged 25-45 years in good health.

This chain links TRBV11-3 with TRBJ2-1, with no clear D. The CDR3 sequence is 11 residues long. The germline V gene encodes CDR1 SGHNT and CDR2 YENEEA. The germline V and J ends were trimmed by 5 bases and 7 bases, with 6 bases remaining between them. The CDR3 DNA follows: TGTGCCAGCAGCCGTGAGAATGAGCAGTTCTTC. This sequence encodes CASSRENEQFF.

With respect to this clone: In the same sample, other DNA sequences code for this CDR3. The CDR3 DNA sequence: TGTGCCAGCAGCTTGGGACGGAACAATCAGCCCCAGCATTTT. It encodes CASSLGRNNQPQHF. The chain employs TRBV7-2 and TRBJ1-5; D might be TRBD1 (5 bases). Germline V gene sequence: CDR1 SGHTA, CDR2 FQGNSA. The CDR3 spans 14 residues. The V and J ends lost 3 bases and 3 bases respectively, with 9 bases between them.

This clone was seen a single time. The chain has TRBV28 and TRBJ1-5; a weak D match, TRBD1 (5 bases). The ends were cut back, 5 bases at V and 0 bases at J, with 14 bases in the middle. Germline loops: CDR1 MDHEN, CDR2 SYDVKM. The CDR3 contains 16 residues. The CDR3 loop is CASSPRDSLSNQPQHF. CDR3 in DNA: TGTGCCAGCAGTCCCCGCGACAGCCTTAGCAATCAGCCCCAGCATTTT.

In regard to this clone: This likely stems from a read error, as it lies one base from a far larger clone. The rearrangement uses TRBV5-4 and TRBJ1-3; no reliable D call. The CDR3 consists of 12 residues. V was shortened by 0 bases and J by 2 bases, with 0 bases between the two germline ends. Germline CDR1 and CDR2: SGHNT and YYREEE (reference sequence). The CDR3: CASSLAGNTIYF. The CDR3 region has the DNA TGTGCCAGCAGCTTGGCTGGAAACACCATATATTTT.